This T cell receptor (beta chain) was identified during a study of blood T cell repertoires in COVID-19. CDR1 and CDR2 from the germline V gene are ENHRY and SYGVKD. This CDR3 contains 13 residues. V was clipped by 8 bases and J by 4 bases; unmatched bases: 7. Repertoires were generated with immunoSEQ multiplex PCR, while TCRdb's copy carries only in-frame clones and drops some. The sample consists of hundreds of thousands of clones, 65% to 90% of them appearing once. Before they entered the study, exposed participants had met a COVID-19 case within 2 weeks. V gene TRBV10-3 combines with J gene TRBJ1-2; 7 nucleotides align to TRBD1. Sequenced: PBMCs or T cells enriched from blood (not recorded which). The TCR comes from a woman in her twenties or thirties who had been exposed to COVID-19. CDR3 loop: CAIQRQGGYGYTF. Here the CDR3 DNA reads TGTGCCATCCAAAGACAGGGTGGCTATGGCTACACCTTC.